Below are 20 T cell receptor beta chains sequenced from a single sample in a study of Ad26.COV2.S vaccination and SARS-CoV-2 variants. Described treatment: some 20 received Ad26.COV2.S at low or high dose, single or two shots; about five received placebo; per-sample allocation not given. Specimen acquisition occurred on day 63 following the initial vaccine or placebo injection. Clones were sequenced by immunoSEQ multiplex PCR, and TCRdb holds only the in-frame ones, with some missing. The sample has approximately 420,000 clones, around nine tenths seen once. The material sequenced was peripheral blood, taken in a trial of Ad26.COV2.S vaccine versus placebo. Receptor source: a person between 18 and 60 years old who received the Ad26.COV2.S COVID-19 vaccine or a placebo.

The chain recombines TRBV6-2 or TRBV6-3 with TRBJ1-5; D not certain. Trimming cost V 6 bases and J 0 bases, with 9 bases left between them. This CDR3 is 14 amino acids long. The germline V gene has CDR1 MNHEY and CDR2 SVGEGT. CDR3 nucleotides: TGTGCCAGCAGCCGGACTGATAGCAATCAGCCCCAGCATTTT. Residues: CASSRTDSNQPQHF.

This chain joins TRBV7-3 and TRBJ2-6; D possibly corresponds to TRBD1 (5 bases). Trimming left V 5 bases short and J 1 base short, with 12 bases between. The CDR3 is made up of 16 amino acids. The germline CDR1 and CDR2 sequences are SGHTA and FQGTGA. Here the CDR3 reads CASSQNGQSGANVLTF. CDR3 coding DNA: TGTGCCAGCAGCCAAAACGGACAATCTGGGGCCAACGTCCTGACTTTC.

The chain combines TRBV11-3 with TRBJ2-1, with D possibly matching TRBD1 (6 bases). The CDR3 runs 15 residues. From germline, CDR1 is SGHNT and CDR2 YENEEA. Trimming shortened V by 6 bases and J by 9 bases, and 21 bases separated the two germline ends. Written as DNA, the CDR3 is TGTGCCAGCAGTTCCCAGGGGTTGGACACAGGTGAGCAGTTCTTC. Amino acid sequence: CASSSQGLDTGEQFF.

This chain joins TRBV6-4 and TRBJ2-1; unclear D gene. The CDR3 totals 19 residues. V gave up 2 bases and J gave up 2 bases, with 22 bases separating them. CDR1 is MRHNA, CDR2 SNTAGT, per germline. CDR3 bases: TGTGCCAGCAGTGACGGTCCATATCCGGGCCTTAGGGCCTACAATGAGCAGTTCTTC. Encoded protein: CASSDGPYPGLRAYNEQFF.

This chain joins TRBV12-3 or TRBV12-4 and TRBJ1-5; D gene uncertain. CDR3 length: 13 amino acids. V was shortened by 5 bases and J by 4 bases, with 9 bases between the two germline ends. For the CDR3, the DNA is TGTGCCAGCAGTCAACGGAGAAATCAGCCCCAGCATTTT. The encoded protein is CASSQRRNQPQHF.

The CDR3 region has the DNA TGTGCCAGCAGTGAAAGTTCACCTTACAGACGTCCCGGGGAGCTGTTTTTT. It yields the protein CASSESSPYRRPGELFF. The rearrangement joins TRBV2 to TRBJ2-2; D gene unclear. The CDR3 is 17 amino acids. V was trimmed by 2 bases and J by 6 bases, leaving 19 bases between them. CDR1 SNHLY and CDR2 FYNNEI come from the germline V gene.

CDR3 amino acids: CASSLQPGHTDTQYF. CDR3 DNA sequence: TGCGCCAGCAGCCTCCAACCGGGCCACACAGATACGCAGTATTTT. The chain uses TRBV4-3 and TRBJ2-3; D is ambiguous. V was cut by 4 bases and J by 2 bases, with 13 bases left in between. CDR3 length equals 15 residues. Germline V gene lookup returns CDR1 LGHNA and CDR2 YSLEER.

As concerns this clone: The junction departs from germline at one end; a sequencing error may be responsible. The V call is TRBV6-5, the J call TRBJ1-5; D is perhaps TRBD1 (5 bases). Germline loops: CDR1 MNHEY, CDR2 SVGAGI. This CDR3 is built from 13 residues. The CDR3 DNA follows: TGTGTCAGCAGACAGAATAGCAATCAGCCCCAGCATTTT. It encodes CVSRQNSNQPQHF.

J is TRBJ2-7 and V is TRBV7-2; D ambiguous. The CDR3 totals 13 residues. Trimming removed 2 bases from V and 3 bases from J, with 8 bases in between. CDR1 is SGHTA and CDR2 is FQGNSA in the germline V gene. The CDR3 loop is CASSLFGVYEQYF. The CDR3 DNA follows: TGTGCCAGCAGCTTATTTGGAGTCTACGAGCAGTACTTC.

This rearrangement joins TRBV28 to TRBJ1-2; maybe TRBD1 (5 bases). Germline loops: CDR1 MDHEN, CDR2 SYDVKM. This CDR3 region has 15 residues. The V gene lost 6 bases and the J gene lost 0 bases, with 14 bases spanning the gap. CDR3 coding DNA: TGTGCCAGCAGACGCATTCCAGGGACTAACTATGGCTACACCTTC. Translating gives CASRRIPGTNYGYTF.

V and J are TRBV27 and TRBJ1-2; D might be TRBD1 (5 bases). Trimming stripped 6 bases from V and 7 bases from J, with 15 bases between. The CDR3 extends over 13 amino acids. In germline, CDR1 is MNHEY, CDR2 SMNVEV (reference sequence). CDR3 loop: CASRGGSSRGYTF. CDR3 nucleotide sequence: TGTGCCAGCAGGGGGGGGAGCTCCCGTGGCTACACCTTC.

This rearrangement joins TRBV30 to TRBJ1-2; no firm D call. The germline V gene encodes CDR1 GTSNPN and CDR2 SVGIG (reference sequence). The CDR3 runs 11 residues. The V end was cut by 4 bases, the J end by 4 bases, with 7 bases between. CDR3 in DNA: TGTGCCTGGACAGACACCTATGGCTACACCTTC. The encoded protein is CAWTDTYGYTF.

The V and J genes are TRBV5-1 and TRBJ1-6; D is unresolved. Trimming stripped 5 bases from V and 8 bases from J, with 17 bases between. The CDR3 consists of 15 residues. Germline CDR1 reads SGHRS; CDR2 reads YFSETQ. This CDR3 reads CASRSAGGKDSPLHF. The CDR3 nucleotides are TGCGCCAGCAGAAGTGCAGGCGGGAAAGATTCACCCCTCCACTTT.

The rearrangement uses TRBV6-5 and TRBJ2-5, with D perhaps matching TRBD2 (6 bases). Germline assignment: CDR1 MNHEY and CDR2 SVGAGI. The V gene lost 4 bases and the J gene lost 1 base, with 16 bases spanning the gap. CDR3 length: 16 residues. CDR3 residues: CASSSSWGVGQETQYF. CDR3 sequence (DNA): TGTGCCAGCAGTTCCTCTTGGGGGGTTGGCCAAGAGACCCAGTACTTC.

The genes are TRBV19 and TRBJ1-1; 9 bases fit TRBD1. V lost 7 bases, J lost 2 bases, and 5 bases stayed unmatched. Germline loops: CDR1 LNHDA, CDR2 SQIVND (reference sequence). The length of the CDR3 is 14 residues. The CDR3 nucleotides read TGTGCCAGTAAAACAGGGGGCGGAAACACTGAAGCTTTCTTT. This encodes CASKTGGGNTEAFF.

This sequence joins TRBV5-8 and TRBJ1-2, with D maybe TRBD1 (6 bases). Germline CDR1 SGHTS, CDR2 YDEGEE. This CDR3 has 13 residues. The V end lost 2 bases, the J end lost 6 bases, and 11 bases lay between the germline ends. The CDR3 sequence: CASSLAGGDGYTF. The CDR3 bases are TGTGCCAGCAGCTTAGCTGGGGGCGATGGCTACACCTTC.

The chain couples TRBV11-3 to TRBJ2-3, with TRBD2 matching 11 bases. CDR1 and CDR2 (germline): SGHNT, YENEEA. The CDR3 contains 16 residues. V lost 5 bases to trimming and J lost 8 bases; unmatched junction nucleotides: 12. CDR3 sequence reads: CASSGSSTSGVGTQYF. In DNA, the CDR3 is TGTGCCAGCAGCGGGTCCTCGACTAGCGGGGTCGGTACGCAGTATTTT. The complete variable domain, with remaining parts taken from reference TRBV11-3 and TRBJ2-3, reads EAGVVQSPRYKIIEKKQPVAFWCNPISGHNTLYWYLQNLGQGPELLIRYENEEAVDDSQLPKDRFSAERLKGVDSTLKIQPAELGDSAVYLCASSGSSTSGVGTQYFGPGTRLTVL.

V is TRBV9 and J is TRBJ2-5, with 8 bases lining up with TRBD2. V was clipped by 0 bases and J by 1 base; unmatched bases: 5. This CDR3 comprises 16 residues. CDR1 SGDLS and CDR2 YYNGEE come from the germline V gene. CDR3 DNA: TGTGCCAGCAGCGTAGGGTTGGCGGGGGGCCAAGAGACCCAGTACTTC. It specifies CASSVGLAGGQETQYF.

V is TRBV6-6 and J is TRBJ2-7, with 7 bases matching TRBD1. CDR1 and CDR2 from the germline V gene are MNHNY and SVGAGI (reference sequence). The trim removed 8 bases at V and 4 bases at J, leaving 11 bases unmatched. The CDR3 contains 14 residues. The CDR3 sequence: CASGSPGQHYEQYF. The DNA of the CDR3 is TGTGCCAGCGGCAGTCCGGGACAGCATTACGAGCAGTACTTC.

V and J are TRBV7-9 and TRBJ2-5; the match to TRBD2 covers 8 bases. The germline gives CDR1 SEHNR, CDR2 FQNEAQ (reference sequence). Germline trimming cut 5 bases from V and 4 bases from J; bases unmatched to any gene: 9. The CDR3 runs 15 residues. CDR3 amino acids: CASSPPGTRRETQYF. DNA of the CDR3: TGTGCCAGCAGCCCCCCCGGGACTAGGAGAGAGACCCAGTACTTC.